This record looks at one TCR beta chain sequence and its context. CDR1 is MNHEY and CDR2 is SVGEGT in the germline V gene. The CDR3 runs to 16 residues. V trimming: 5 bases; J trimming: 6 bases; junction bases outside the gene matches: 8. As handled by the study authors: By means of reference gene primer amplification, nucleated cell counts were estimated. Generated by immunoSEQ multiplex PCR, the TCRdb table keeps only in-frame clones and is missing some. The DNA was the basis for D and trimming; V, J and clone size are from that table. Of about 200,000 clones detected, about 88% appear once; the ten largest clones hold roughly 10%. This record comes from a study of blood T cell repertoires in COVID-19. Study-wide background: Some COVID-19 samples were acute and others convalescent; all came from the United States, Italy and Spain. T cells, B-cell-depleted T cells, or PBMCs supplied cDNA or gDNA.

Seattle-derived patients entered the study during active infection and were followed longitudinally. The source is a woman aged 45-60 years with COVID-19, enrolled during active disease. V is TRBV6-2 or TRBV6-3 and J is TRBJ2-2; 11 bases agree with TRBD2. Sequenced sample: peripheral blood. The CDR3 sequence is CASSENSGGAAGELFF. CDR3 DNA sequence: TGTGCCAGCAGTGAGAATAGCGGGGGGGCAGCCGGGGAGCTGTTTTTT.